A selection of T cell receptor beta chains follows, all from one sample in a study of response to subunit inactivated influenza vaccine. Via MiXCR, TCRdb re-called the RT-PCR reads, giving one row per CDR3 protein. The table includes roughly 170,000 distinct CDR3 sequences, about a tenth detected once. This specimen consisted of non-naive T cells sorted from PBMCs, obtained on the day of vaccination. Receptors originate from a middle-aged man who received an inactivated influenza vaccine. The CDR3 runs from the conserved cysteine through the conserved F or W. Fields, in order: V gene, D gene, J gene, clone size, CDR3 DNA, CDR3 protein. D genes are given only for firm matches. Rows give clone size only sometimes, using once, few, many, or a class for an expanded clone.

>TRBV12-3/TRBV12-4|TRBD1|TRBJ2-7|few
TGTGCCAGCAGTGCCTCGACAGGGCCCGAGCAGTACTTC
CASSASTGPEQYF
>TRBV25-1|TRBD2|TRBJ2-3|NA
TGTGCCAGCAGTAAGGGACTAGCGGCAGATACGCAGTATTTT
CASSKGLAADTQYF
>TRBV5-1|NA|TRBJ2-5|NA
TGCGCCAGCAGCCCTACCTCGCAGGGGAGAGAGACCCAGTACTTC
CASSPTSQGRETQYF
>TRBV29-1|TRBD2|TRBJ2-2|NA
TGCAGCGTTGAGAGCTTTAGCGGGAGGGCGGCCGGGGAGCTGTTTTTT
CSVESFSGRAAGELFF
>TRBV5-5|NA|TRBJ2-2|few
TGTGCCAGCAGCTTGGCCGGGGGCGTGAACACCGGGGAGCTGTTTTTT
CASSLAGGVNTGELFF
>TRBV9|NA|TRBJ1-2|NA
TGTGCCAGCAGCGTAGGCATTGGAGGGGTTCATGGCTACACCTTC
CASSVGIGGVHGYTF
>TRBV14|TRBD2|TRBJ2-2|many
TGTGCCAGCAGCCAAGGACTAGCGGGTTGGTTCGCGAACACCGGGGAGCTGTTTTTT
CASSQGLAGWFANTGELFF
>TRBV11-2|NA|TRBJ2-4|many
TGTGCCAGCAGCTTAGGATCTGGCAGGGAAAACATTCAGTACTTC
CASSLGSGRENIQYF
>TRBV6-2/TRBV6-3|TRBD2|TRBJ2-1|few
TGTGCCAGCGGTAATCCGGGACTAGGGACGGATGAGCAGTTCTTC
CASGNPGLGTDEQFF
>TRBV20-1|TRBD1|TRBJ2-3|few
TGCAGTGCTAGAGATCGTGGACAGGCCACAGATACGCAGTATTTT
CSARDRGQATDTQYF
>TRBV5-1|TRBD1|TRBJ2-3|NA
TGCGCCAGCAGCCCCGGGGACAGGGGAACAGATACGCAGTATTTT
CASSPGDRGTDTQYF
>TRBV6-1|NA|TRBJ1-5|NA
TGTGCCAGCAGTGAGAGTTCAGATCAGCCCCAGCATTTT
CASSESSDQPQHF
>TRBV6-5|NA|TRBJ1-4|NA
TGTGCCAGCAGTTACTCGGGGAGCTATGAAAAACTGTTTTTT
CASSYSGSYEKLFF
>TRBV12-3/TRBV12-4|NA|TRBJ2-3|few
TGTGCCAGCAGTTTAGCGGGAGTCGATACGCAGTATTTT
CASSLAGVDTQYF
>TRBV29-1|NA|TRBJ2-5|many
TGCAGCGTTGCTGCGACAGTTGAGACCCAGTACTTC
CSVAATVETQYF
>TRBV6-2/TRBV6-3|NA|TRBJ1-5|many
TGTGCCAGCAGTTACGTTGAGGGGCAGGTAAACCAGCCCCAGCATTTT
CASSYVEGQVNQPQHF
>TRBV2|TRBD2|TRBJ2-3|NA
TGTGCCAGCGGGGGGGGACTCCGAGATACGCAGTATTTT
CASGGGLRDTQYF
>TRBV6-1|NA|TRBJ1-4|NA
TGTGCCAGAAGCAAAACAGGGTCTAATGAAAAACTGTTTTTT
CARSKTGSNEKLFF
>TRBV5-1|TRBD1|TRBJ1-6|few
TGCGCCAGCAGTCAGGGGGACTCCTATAATTCACCCCTCCACTTT
CASSQGDSYNSPLHF
>TRBV28|TRBD2|TRBJ2-5|many
TGTGCCAGCAGCCCAGGTCCTAGCGGGGCTTATAACCAAGAGACCCAGTACTTC
CASSPGPSGAYNQETQYF
>TRBV3-1|NA|TRBJ2-3|NA
TGTGCCAGCAGCTCCCCACGGGGTGCTAGCACAGATACGCAGTATTTT
CASSSPRGASTDTQYF
>TRBV30|TRBD1|TRBJ1-5|few
TGTGCCTGGAGTGCCTACCCAGGACAGGTAAATCAGCCCCAGCATTTT
CAWSAYPGQVNQPQHF
>TRBV5-1|TRBD1|TRBJ2-7|few
TGCGCCAGCAGCTTGGTTGGACAGGGCTCCTACGAGCAGTACTTC
CASSLVGQGSYEQYF
>TRBV29-1|TRBD1|TRBJ2-1|many
TGCAGCGTTGTGTCAGGGGGCAAAAATGAGCAGTTCTTC
CSVVSGGKNEQFF
>TRBV28|NA|TRBJ2-3|NA
TGTGCCAGGAGTCCTTCCCCGGGACTGGGAGCGATTGGGTATACGCAGTATTTT
CARSPSPGLGAIGYTQYF